Described below is a single T cell receptor beta chain sequence and its context. Its specificity is not known. The sample belongs to a study of vaccination and CD4 T cells after COVID-19. The Oncomine TCR Beta short-read assay was applied to DNA of cultured CD4+ T cells. TCRdb re-derived calls from the PCR reads in MiXCR, one entry per CDR3 protein. The table has under 25,000 distinct CDR3 sequences, 40% seen once. Treatment specified: 10-day PBMC culture with coronavirus spike peptide pools or control peptides (ViraFEST assay). Peptide pools at about 9.7 ug/ml and IL-2 at around 10 IU/ml were added to cultures of 2 million or so PBMCs per well. Study-level findings and limits: Reactive clonotype counts went from median approximately 20 after infection to about 37 after vaccination, nonsignificantly.

The CDR3 sequence is 16 residues long. Per germline, CDR1 SGHVS and CDR2 FQNEAQ. Trimming at V came to 5 bases and at J to 2 bases, leaving 9 bases not matched to a gene. This TCR derives from a human donor who had recovered from COVID-19. This material consisted of CD4+ T cells from blood, cultured in vitro, taken after SARS-CoV-2 vaccination. The chain employs TRBV7-8 and TRBJ1-5; 7 positions agree with TRBD1. CDR3 bases: TGTGCCAGCAGCCGCTTCCAACAGGGGCGCAATCAGCCCCAGCATTTT. This encodes CASSRFQQGRNQPQHF.